A selection of T cell receptor beta chains follows, all from one sample in a study of neoadjuvant anti-PD-1 for oral cavity cancer. Data came from immunoSEQ multiplex PCR; TCRdb stores just in-frame clones and leaves some out. The repertoire holds 75,000 to 100,000 clones, with approximately 80% as singletons. The sequenced sample was PBMCs, obtained before nivolumab (anti-PD-1) treatment. The receptors stem from a person aged 40 to 85 with oral cavity squamous cell carcinoma. CDR3s include the opening cysteine and the closing phenylalanine or tryptophan. The D gene is left open where the match is weak. Where a row states a size, it is once, few, many or the class of an expanded clone; other rows omit it.

v_gene: TRBV19; abundance: -; d_gene: -; j_gene: TRBJ1-2; CDR3nt: TGTGCCAGTAAAATGGCCAGCTCTAACTATGGCTACACCTTC; CDR3aa: CASKMASSNYGYTF
v_gene: TRBV5-5; abundance: -; d_gene: TRBD2; j_gene: TRBJ2-5; CDR3nt: TGTGCCAGCACCACCGCCCCCGGGACTAGCGGGAGAGGGGAGACCCAGTACTTC; CDR3aa: CASTTAPGTSGRGETQYF
v_gene: TRBV2; abundance: -; d_gene: -; j_gene: TRBJ2-3; CDR3nt: TGTGCCAGCGTGGTGCCCAGCACAGATACGCAGTATTTT; CDR3aa: CASVVPSTDTQYF
v_gene: TRBV7-9; abundance: once; d_gene: TRBD2; j_gene: TRBJ2-7; CDR3nt: TGTGCCAGCAGCGGACTAGCGGGGTCTATAGAGCAGTACTTC; CDR3aa: CASSGLAGSIEQYF
v_gene: TRBV9; abundance: -; d_gene: TRBD2; j_gene: TRBJ2-7; CDR3nt: TGTGCCAGCAGCGAGGGACTAAACTACGAGCAGTACTTC; CDR3aa: CASSEGLNYEQYF
v_gene: TRBV29-1; abundance: -; d_gene: -; j_gene: TRBJ1-1; CDR3nt: TGCAGCGTGGGCAGGGTGAACACTGAAGCTTTCTTT; CDR3aa: CSVGRVNTEAFF
v_gene: TRBV28; abundance: -; d_gene: TRBD1; j_gene: TRBJ2-2; CDR3nt: TGTGCCAGCCTCCAGGGACAGGGGGTAATCGGGGAGCTGTTTTTT; CDR3aa: CASLQGQGVIGELFF
v_gene: TRBV5-4; abundance: -; d_gene: TRBD2; j_gene: TRBJ2-5; CDR3nt: TGTGCCAGCAGGGATGGGGCTAGCGGGAACCAAGAGACCCAGTACTTC; CDR3aa: CASRDGASGNQETQYF
v_gene: TRBV30; abundance: few; d_gene: -; j_gene: TRBJ2-3; CDR3nt: TGTGCCTGGAGTGTATCCGTGGCTGGAGCAGATACGCAGTATTTT; CDR3aa: CAWSVSVAGADTQYF
v_gene: TRBV5-4; abundance: -; d_gene: -; j_gene: TRBJ2-4; CDR3nt: TGTGCCAGCAGCTTGGGGGGGAACGGGCGCGGTGACATTGCCAAAAACATTCAGTACTTC; CDR3aa: CASSLGGNGRGDIAKNIQYF
v_gene: TRBV7-8; abundance: -; d_gene: TRBD2; j_gene: TRBJ2-3; CDR3nt: TGTGCCAGCTCTGAACTAGCGGGTATCACAGATACGCAGTATTTT; CDR3aa: CASSELAGITDTQYF
v_gene: TRBV11-2; abundance: -; d_gene: -; j_gene: TRBJ2-7; CDR3nt: TGTGCCAGCAGCTTAGAATCGTACGAGCAGTACTTC; CDR3aa: CASSLESYEQYF
v_gene: TRBV5-4; abundance: few; d_gene: TRBD2; j_gene: TRBJ2-7; CDR3nt: TGTGCCAGCAGCTTGGCAGCCCTAGCGGGCCACGAGCAGTACTTC; CDR3aa: CASSLAALAGHEQYF
v_gene: TRBV28; abundance: -; d_gene: TRBD2; j_gene: TRBJ2-3; CDR3nt: TGTGCCAGCAAGAAGCGGGAGTATACAGATACGCAGTATTTT; CDR3aa: CASKKREYTDTQYF
v_gene: TRBV6-5; abundance: -; d_gene: -; j_gene: TRBJ2-2; CDR3nt: TGTGCCAGCAGTCGGGACACCGGGGAGCTGTTTTTT; CDR3aa: CASSRDTGELFF
v_gene: TRBV29-1; abundance: -; d_gene: -; j_gene: TRBJ1-1; CDR3nt: TGCAGCGTTGAACGGGGATCGAACACTGAAGCTTTCTTT; CDR3aa: CSVERGSNTEAFF
v_gene: TRBV5-1; abundance: -; d_gene: -; j_gene: TRBJ1-1; CDR3nt: TGCGCCAGCAGCTTGGACAGTGCGAGCACTGAAGCTTTCTTT; CDR3aa: CASSLDSASTEAFF